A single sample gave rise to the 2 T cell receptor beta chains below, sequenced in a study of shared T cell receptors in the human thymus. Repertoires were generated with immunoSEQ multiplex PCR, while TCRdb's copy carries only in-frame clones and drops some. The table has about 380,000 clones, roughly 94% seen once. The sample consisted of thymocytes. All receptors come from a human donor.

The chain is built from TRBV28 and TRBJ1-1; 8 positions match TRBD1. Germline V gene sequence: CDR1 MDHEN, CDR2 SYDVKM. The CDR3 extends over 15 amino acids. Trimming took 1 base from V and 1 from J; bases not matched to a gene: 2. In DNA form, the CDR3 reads TGTGCCAGCAGTTTATTGGACAGGGAGAACACTGAAGCTTTCTTT. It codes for CASSLLDRENTEAFF. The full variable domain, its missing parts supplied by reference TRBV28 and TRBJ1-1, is DVKVTQSSRYLVKRTGEKVFLECVQDMDHENMFWYRQDPGLGLRLIYFSYDVKMKEKGDIPEGYSVSREKKERFSLILESASTNQTSMYLCASSLLDRENTEAFFGQGTRLTVV.

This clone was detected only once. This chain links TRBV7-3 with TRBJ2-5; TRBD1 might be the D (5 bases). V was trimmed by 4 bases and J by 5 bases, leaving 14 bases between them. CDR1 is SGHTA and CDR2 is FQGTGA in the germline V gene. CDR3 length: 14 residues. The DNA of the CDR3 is TGTGCCAGCAGCTCCATAGGGGAAACGGAGACCCAGTACTTC. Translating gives CASSSIGETETQYF.